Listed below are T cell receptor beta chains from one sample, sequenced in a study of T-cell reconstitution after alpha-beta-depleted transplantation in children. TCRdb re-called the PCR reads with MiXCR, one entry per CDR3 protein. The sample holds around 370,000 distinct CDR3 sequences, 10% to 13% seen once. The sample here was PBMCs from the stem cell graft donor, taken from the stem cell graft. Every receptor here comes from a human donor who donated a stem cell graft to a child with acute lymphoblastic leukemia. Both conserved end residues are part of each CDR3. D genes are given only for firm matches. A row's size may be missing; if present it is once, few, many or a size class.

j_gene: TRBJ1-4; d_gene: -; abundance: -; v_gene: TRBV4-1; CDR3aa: CASSHPPGGTNEKLFF; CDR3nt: TGCGCCAGCAGCCACCCACCGGGAGGAACTAATGAAAAACTGTTTTTT
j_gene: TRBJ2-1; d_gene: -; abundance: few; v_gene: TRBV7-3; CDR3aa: CASSFYGTGSYNEQFF; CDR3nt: TGTGCCAGCAGCTTCTACGGGACTGGCTCCTACAATGAGCAGTTCTTC
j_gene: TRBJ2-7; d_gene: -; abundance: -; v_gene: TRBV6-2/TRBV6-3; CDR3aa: CASSLSYRDHEQYF; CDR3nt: TGTGCCAGCAGCCTTTCCTACAGGGACCACGAGCAGTACTTC
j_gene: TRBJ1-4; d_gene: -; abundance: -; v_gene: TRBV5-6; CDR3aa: CASTLYHGEKLFF; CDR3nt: TGTGCCAGCACCTTGTACCATGGAGAAAAACTGTTTTTT
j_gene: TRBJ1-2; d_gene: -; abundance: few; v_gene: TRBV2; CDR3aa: CASRYSQANYGYTF; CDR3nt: TGTGCCAGCAGGTACAGCCAAGCTAACTATGGCTACACCTTC
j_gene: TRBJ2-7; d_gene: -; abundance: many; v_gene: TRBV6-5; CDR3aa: CASSYARVSYEQYF; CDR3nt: TGTGCCAGCAGTTATGCCAGGGTATCCTACGAGCAGTACTTC
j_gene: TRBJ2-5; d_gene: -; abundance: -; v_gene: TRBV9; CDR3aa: CASSVAPGMVGQETQYF; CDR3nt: TGTGCCAGCAGCGTAGCCCCCGGGATGGTTGGACAAGAGACCCAGTACTTC
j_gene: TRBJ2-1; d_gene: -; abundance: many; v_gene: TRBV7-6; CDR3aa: CASIRDRSSYNEQFF; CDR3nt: TGTGCCAGCATCAGGGACCGAAGCTCCTACAATGAGCAGTTCTTC
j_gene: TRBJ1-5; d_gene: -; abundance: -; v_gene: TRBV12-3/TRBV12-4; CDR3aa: CASSLGGTPNQPQHF; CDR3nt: TGTGCCAGCAGTTTAGGCGGGACACCAAATCAGCCCCAGCATTTT
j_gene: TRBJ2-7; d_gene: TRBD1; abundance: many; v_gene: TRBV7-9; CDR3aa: CASSSRSGTDSYEQYF; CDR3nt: TGTGCCAGCAGCTCACGCTCCGGGACAGACTCCTACGAGCAGTACTTC
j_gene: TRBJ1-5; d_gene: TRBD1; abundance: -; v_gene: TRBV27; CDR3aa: CASSPSTGGPINQPQHF; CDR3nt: TGTGCCAGCAGTCCATCGACAGGGGGCCCAATCAATCAGCCCCAGCATTTT
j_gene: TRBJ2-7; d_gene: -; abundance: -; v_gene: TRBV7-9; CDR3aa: CASSLVGQAHEQYF; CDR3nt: TGTGCCAGCAGCTTAGTTGGCCAGGCCCACGAGCAGTACTTC
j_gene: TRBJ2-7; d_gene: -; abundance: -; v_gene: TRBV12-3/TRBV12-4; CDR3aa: CASGRALISDITYEQYF; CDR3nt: TGTGCCAGCGGACGGGCGTTGATTAGCGACATCACCTACGAGCAGTACTTC
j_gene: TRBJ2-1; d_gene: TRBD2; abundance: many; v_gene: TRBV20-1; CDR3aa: CSAIAGGPNNEQFF; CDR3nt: TGCAGTGCTATAGCGGGAGGGCCGAACAATGAGCAGTTCTTC
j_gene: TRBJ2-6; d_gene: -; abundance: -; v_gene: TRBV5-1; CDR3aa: CASSSVRELSGANVLTF; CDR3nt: TGCGCCAGCAGTTCTGTTCGGGAACTCTCTGGGGCCAACGTCCTGACTTTC
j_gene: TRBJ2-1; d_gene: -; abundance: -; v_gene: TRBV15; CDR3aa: CATSRGPPNEQFF; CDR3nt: TGTGCCACCAGCAGAGGTCCCCCCAATGAGCAGTTCTTC
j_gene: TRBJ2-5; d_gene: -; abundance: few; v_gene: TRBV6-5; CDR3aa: CASSWTADQETQYF; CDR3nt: TGTGCCAGCAGTTGGACAGCCGACCAAGAGACCCAGTACTTC
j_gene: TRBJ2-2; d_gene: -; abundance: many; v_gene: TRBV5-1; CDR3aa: CASSSARGNTGELFF; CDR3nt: TGCGCCAGCAGCTCCGCACGGGGGAACACCGGGGAGCTGTTTTTT
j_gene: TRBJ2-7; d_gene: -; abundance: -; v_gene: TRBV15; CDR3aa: CATSRSPGTVSYEQYF; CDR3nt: TGTGCCACCAGCAGGAGCCCCGGGACGGTCTCCTACGAGCAGTACTTC
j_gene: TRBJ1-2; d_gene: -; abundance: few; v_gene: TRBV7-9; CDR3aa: CASSFQLGAQNGYTF; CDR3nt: TGTGCCAGCAGCTTCCAGCTCGGGGCGCAGAATGGCTACACCTTC
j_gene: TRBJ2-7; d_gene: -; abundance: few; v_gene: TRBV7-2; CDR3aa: CASSLVNGITAYEQYF; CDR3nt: TGTGCCAGCAGCTTAGTAAACGGGATTACGGCCTACGAGCAGTACTTC
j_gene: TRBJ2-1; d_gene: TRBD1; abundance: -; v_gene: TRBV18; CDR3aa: CASSPKDRSSYNEQFF; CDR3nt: TGTGCCAGCTCACCTAAGGACAGGAGCTCCTACAATGAGCAGTTCTTC
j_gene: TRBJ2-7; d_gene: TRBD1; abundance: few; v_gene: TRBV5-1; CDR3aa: CASSSETGGYEQYF; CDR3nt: TGCGCCAGCAGCTCCGAGACAGGGGGCTACGAGCAGTACTTC
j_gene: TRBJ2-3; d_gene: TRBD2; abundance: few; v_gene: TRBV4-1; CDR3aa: CASSYTDTPGLAGVSTDTQYF; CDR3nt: TGCGCCAGCAGCTACACTGATACCCCGGGACTAGCGGGGGTTAGCACAGATACGCAGTATTTT
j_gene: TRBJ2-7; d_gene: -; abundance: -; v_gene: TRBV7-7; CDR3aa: CASSLTYAGEQYF; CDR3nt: TGTGCTAGCAGCTTAACTTATGCGGGCGAGCAGTACTTC
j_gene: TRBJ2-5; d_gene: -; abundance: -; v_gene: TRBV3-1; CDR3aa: CASSSRVPFLEQETQYF; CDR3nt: TGTGCCAGCAGCTCAAGGGTCCCCTTCCTTGAGCAAGAGACCCAGTACTTC
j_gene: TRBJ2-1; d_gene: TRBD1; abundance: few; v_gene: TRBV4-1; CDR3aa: CASSQDRQGANNEQFF; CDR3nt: TGCGCCAGCAGCCAAGACAGACAGGGGGCGAACAATGAGCAGTTCTTC
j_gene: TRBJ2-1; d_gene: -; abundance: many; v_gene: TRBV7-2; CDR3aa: CASSLGRNEQFF; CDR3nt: TGTGCCAGCAGCCTGGGAAGGAATGAGCAGTTCTTC
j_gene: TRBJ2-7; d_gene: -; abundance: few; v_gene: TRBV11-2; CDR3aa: CASSPLSHRTYEQYF; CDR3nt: TGTGCCAGCAGCCCCCTCTCCCACAGGACCTACGAGCAGTACTTC
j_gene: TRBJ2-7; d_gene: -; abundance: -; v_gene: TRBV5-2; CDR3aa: CAMGPMGQRSYEQYF; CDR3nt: TGTGCCATGGGCCCCATGGGACAGAGATCCTACGAGCAGTACTTC
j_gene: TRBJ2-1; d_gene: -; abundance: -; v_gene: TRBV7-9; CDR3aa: CASSPTRGGREGNEQFF; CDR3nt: TGTGCCAGCAGCCCGACGCGTGGCGGGCGGGAAGGCAATGAGCAGTTCTTC
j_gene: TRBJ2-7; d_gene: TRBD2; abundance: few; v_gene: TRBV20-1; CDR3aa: CSARVPAGDLEQYF; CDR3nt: TGCAGTGCTAGAGTTCCAGCGGGAGATCTCGAGCAGTACTTC
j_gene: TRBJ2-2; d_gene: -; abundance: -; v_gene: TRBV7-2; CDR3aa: CASSLATDARGGELFF; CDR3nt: TGTGCCAGCAGCTTAGCGACGGACGCCCGGGGCGGGGAGCTGTTTTTT
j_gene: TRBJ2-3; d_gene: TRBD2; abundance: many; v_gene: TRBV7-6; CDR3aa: CASSWGTTTDTQYF; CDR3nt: TGTGCCAGCAGCTGGGGGACTACCACAGATACGCAGTATTTT
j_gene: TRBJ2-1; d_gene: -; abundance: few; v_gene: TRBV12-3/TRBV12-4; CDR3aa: CASSFKWDNEQFF; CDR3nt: TGTGCCAGCAGTTTTAAGTGGGACAATGAGCAGTTCTTC
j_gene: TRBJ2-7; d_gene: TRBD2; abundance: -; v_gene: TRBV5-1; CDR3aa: CASSFQVGREYLYEQYF; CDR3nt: TGCGCCAGCAGCTTCCAAGTTGGGAGGGAGTATCTCTACGAGCAGTACTTC
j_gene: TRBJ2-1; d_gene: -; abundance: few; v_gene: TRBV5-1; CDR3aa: CASSRGGGWNEQFF; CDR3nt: TGCGCCAGCAGCAGGGGTGGGGGCTGGAATGAGCAGTTCTTC
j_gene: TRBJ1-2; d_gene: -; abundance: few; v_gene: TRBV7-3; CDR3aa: CASRGLGDYGYTF; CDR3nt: TGTGCCAGCAGAGGGCTAGGGGACTATGGCTACACCTTC
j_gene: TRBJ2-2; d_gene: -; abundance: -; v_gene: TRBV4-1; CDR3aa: CASSQVYGNTGELFF; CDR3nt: TGCGCCAGCAGCCAAGTTTATGGGAACACCGGGGAGCTGTTTTTT
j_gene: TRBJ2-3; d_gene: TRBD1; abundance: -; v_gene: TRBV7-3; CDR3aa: CASSPGTGASTDTQYF; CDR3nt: TGTGCCAGCAGCCCCGGGACAGGGGCGAGCACAGATACGCAGTATTTT
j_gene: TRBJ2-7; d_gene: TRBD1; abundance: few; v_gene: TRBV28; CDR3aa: CASSLLHGQGLGEQYF; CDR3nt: TGTGCCAGCAGTTTACTGCATGGACAGGGGTTAGGGGAGCAGTACTTC
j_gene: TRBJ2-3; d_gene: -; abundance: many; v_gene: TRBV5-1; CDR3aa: CASSPGDTQYF; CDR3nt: TGCGCCAGCAGCCCTGGTGATACGCAGTATTTT
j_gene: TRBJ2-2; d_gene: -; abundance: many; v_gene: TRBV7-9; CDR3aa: CASSSLPGTQNTGELFF; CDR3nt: TGTGCCAGCAGCTCGCTACCCGGGACCCAGAACACCGGGGAGCTGTTTTTT
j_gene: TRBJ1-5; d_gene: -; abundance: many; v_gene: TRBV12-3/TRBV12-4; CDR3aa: CASSPNWQGQPQHF; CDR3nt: TGTGCCAGCAGTCCCAACTGGCAGGGTCAGCCCCAGCATTTT
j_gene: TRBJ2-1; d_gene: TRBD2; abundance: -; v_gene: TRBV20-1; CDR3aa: CSAATSGRALRSFEQFF; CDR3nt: TGCAGTGCTGCGACTAGCGGGAGGGCCCTAAGGTCCTTTGAGCAGTTCTTC